The rows below give T cell receptor beta chains drawn from one sample of a study of metastatic and nonmetastatic thyroid tumors. TCRdb re-called clones from the PCR reads using MiXCR. The table has tens of thousands of clones, about 16% seen once. The sequenced sample was blood. Source of these receptors: a male donor with papillary thyroid cancer or a benign thyroid nodule (not recorded which). Some clones in this sample may be carry-over from other donors' samples. The CDR3 runs from the conserved cysteine through the conserved F or W. Fields, in order: J gene, D gene, V gene, CDR3 protein. A D gene is named only where the DNA matches it firmly.

>TRBJ2-7|TRBD2|TRBV7-8
CASSISGVLSYEQYF
>TRBJ2-3|.|TRBV2
CASRVWGARTNTQYF
>TRBJ1-1|.|TRBV6-1
CASRSGPATEAFF
>TRBJ2-7|TRBD1|TRBV2
CASRGKTGIYEQYF
>TRBJ2-1|.|TRBV9
CASSVSLAGPYNEQFF
>TRBJ2-7|.|TRBV3-1
CASSQIGGADEQYF
>TRBJ1-5|.|TRBV10-3
CAISEFTGAGNQPQHF
>TRBJ2-7|.|TRBV20-1
CSARDYTYEQYF
>TRBJ2-1|.|TRBV6-1
CASSEGIHNEQFF
>TRBJ1-6|.|TRBV4-1
CASSQPARQANSPLHF
>TRBJ1-5|TRBD1|TRBV4-2
CASSQEWDRSGPQHF
>TRBJ2-2|.|TRBV27
CASSFGGELFF
>TRBJ2-2|TRBD1|TRBV6-1
CASIPSPGGQSGELFF
>TRBJ2-1|TRBD1|TRBV15
CATSSVDDRGDEQFF
>TRBJ2-1|.|TRBV9
CASSVVSRGAYNEQFF
>TRBJ2-5|TRBD2|TRBV7-2
CASSLARGTSGSWETQYF
>TRBJ1-1|.|TRBV6-1
CASSMGWNTEAFF
>TRBJ2-3|.|TRBV5-6
CASSLVVWTSTDTQYF